The clone carrying this TCR beta chain was counted once. Its specificity is unknown. These data belong to a study of shared clonotypes between healthy human individuals. Broader study findings: The sharing of roughly 5% of naive CD4 clonotypes was seen across several donors.

Deep was the level at which the assay was run. Using immunoSEQ multiplex PCR, the repertoire was profiled, and TCRdb retains in-frame clones only, with some absent. The sample includes around 2.1 million clones, 90% to 96% of them seen just once. This CDR3 is 15 amino acids long. V was trimmed by 0 bases and J by 9 bases, leaving 13 bases between them. The germline V gene encodes CDR1 SGHDT and CDR2 YYEEEE. V and J are TRBV5-6 and TRBJ1-6; D is ambiguous. The sequence came from a man aged 18 to 29 in good health. The specimen was naive CD4+ T cells sorted from blood. As for subset: CD45RA+ positively selected. The CDR3 sequence is CASSLEARRLSPLHF. The CDR3 DNA follows: TGTGCCAGCAGCTTGGAGGCTCGTCGCCTTTCACCCCTCCACTTT.